The source of this TCR beta chain is a study of blood T cells in healthy people across ages. Germline CDR1 is GTSNPN and CDR2 is SVGIG (reference sequence). The CDR3 consists of 14 residues. Trimming removed 0 bases at V and 8 bases at J, with 11 bases between. Together with a sample-barcoded 5' primer, a J-beta primer mix was included in a second PCR lasting about 7 to 12 cycles. TCRdb reprocessed the 5' RACE reads via MiXCR and lists one record per CDR3 protein. The table includes around 1,500,000 distinct CDR3 sequences, roughly 40% detected once. Russia was home to the donors, healthy Caucasian individuals aged roughly 6 to 90. It was 9.5 to 10 milliliters of peripheral blood that were drawn from each donor.

The chain couples TRBV30 to TRBJ1-6; D unresolved. Sample: blood. This receptor was identified in a woman aged 18-30 years in good health. The CDR3 DNA follows: TGTGCCTGGAGTGTTAAGGCCCGACATTCACCCCTCCACTTT. Encoded protein: CAWSVKARHSPLHF.